These 30 T cell receptor beta chains were sequenced from one sample in a study of Graves' ophthalmopathy and Graves' hyperthyroidism. TCR beta CDR3 amplification used RNA transcripts. Second-round multiplex PCR came after a first-round RT-PCR that employed HTBI primers. TCRdb analysed the multiplex PCR reads with MiXCR anew, one entry per CDR3 protein. The data show over a million distinct CDR3 sequences, about two fifths seen once. The source material was peripheral blood or thyroid tissue (not recorded which). Receptor source: an adult man with Graves' hyperthyroidism.

The chain recombines TRBV10-2 with TRBJ1-2; a weak D match, TRBD1 (6 bases). CDR1 is WSHSY and CDR2 is SAAADI in the germline V gene. The V gene lost 2 bases and the J gene lost 2 bases, with 18 bases spanning the gap. There are 17 residues in the CDR3. CDR3: CASSEPDSPRMNYGYTF. CDR3 in DNA: TGCGCCAGCAGTGAGCCGGACAGTCCTCGGATGAACTATGGCTACACCTTC.

A remark on this clonotype: In this CDR3 the conserved last residue, phenylalanine or tryptophan, is missing, so a read error is likely. The gene calls are TRBV7-9 and TRBJ2-7, with D maybe TRBD1 (6 bases). This CDR3 is built from 14 residues. CDR1 and CDR2 from the germline V gene are SEHNR and FQNEAQ (reference sequence). Trimming shortened V by 0 bases and J by 3 bases, and 9 bases separated the two germline ends. The CDR3 coding sequence is TGTGCCAGCAGCTTAGCGGACAGAATCTACGAGCAGTACCTC. Translation: CASSLADRIYEQYL.

This clonotype was observed many times. This sequence joins TRBV7-2 and TRBJ2-5; 10 positions match TRBD1. From germline, CDR1 is SGHTA and CDR2 FQGNSA. Trimming cost V 4 bases and J 0 bases; bases outside gene matches: 2. CDR3 length: 15 amino acids. The CDR3 reads CASSSGQGYQETQYF. CDR3 DNA sequence: TGTGCCAGCAGCTCGGGACAGGGGTACCAAGAGACCCAGTACTTC.

This clonotype was seen repeatedly, ten times or more. The genes are TRBV13 and TRBJ2-7; D gene unclear. V was shortened by 0 bases and J by 2 bases, with 8 bases between the two germline ends. The CDR3 contains 14 residues. Germline V lookup: CDR1 PRHDT, CDR2 FYEKMQ (reference sequence). Here the CDR3 reads CASSLGTNPYEQYF. The CDR3 DNA reads as TGTGCCAGCAGCTTAGGAACGAACCCCTACGAGCAGTACTTC.

This clonotype was counted once. The chain joins TRBV27 to TRBJ2-5; 10 bases line up with TRBD1. The CDR3 extends over 14 amino acids. The J segment lost 5 bases and the V segment lost 8 bases, leaving 8 bases of the junction unmatched. The germline V gene encodes CDR1 MNHEY and CDR2 SMNVEV (reference sequence). Here the CDR3 DNA reads TGTGCCAGCCGGGGGACAGGGGTCATGGAGACCCAGTACTTC. This translates into CASRGTGVMETQYF.

This clonotype was seen a few times. V gene TRBV5-1 combines with J gene TRBJ2-5; tentative D call: TRBD1 (6 bases). The ends were cut back, 0 bases at V and 2 bases at J, with 14 bases in the middle. Germline V gene data show CDR1 as SGHRS and CDR2 as YFSETQ. The CDR3 totals 16 residues. CDR3 sequence: CASSLGPHDRQETQYF. CDR3 nucleotides: TGCGCCAGCAGCTTGGGGCCCCACGACAGGCAAGAGACCCAGTACTTC.

V and J are TRBV7-2 and TRBJ2-7; 7 bases are a match to TRBD1. The germline CDR1 and CDR2 sequences are SGHTA and FQGNSA. CDR3 length equals 15 residues. The V segment lost 3 bases and the J segment 2 bases; nucleotides outside the gene matches: 7. CDR3 region: CASSFQTGSTYEQYF. CDR3 nucleotides: TGTGCCAGCAGCTTTCAGACAGGGTCAACCTACGAGCAGTACTTC.

This clonotype was seen a handful of times. This chain uses TRBV7-8 with TRBJ2-7; D is ambiguous. With the DNA end fitting TRBJ2-1 better, the J assignment may be wrong. Germline V CDR1 and CDR2: SGHVS, FQNEAQ. CDR3 length: 13 amino acids. The CDR3 DNA reads as TGTGCCAGCAGCTTAGAAGTATACAATGAGCAGTTCTTC. Its translation: CASSLEVYNEQFF.

Many counts were recorded for this clonotype. The chain combines TRBV9 with TRBJ2-7; D is possibly TRBD1 or TRBD2 (5 bases each). Germline CDR1 reads SGDLS; CDR2 reads YYNGEE. The V gene lost 0 bases and the J gene lost 5 bases, with 18 bases spanning the gap. The CDR3 length is 16 residues. The CDR3 spells CASSVASTGRDHEQYF. The DNA of the CDR3 is TGTGCCAGCAGCGTAGCTTCAACGGGCAGGGACCACGAGCAGTACTTC.

On this clonotype itself: An end of the junction does not agree with germline; a read error may underlie this. The chain joins TRBV5-1 to TRBJ1-1, with 7 bases that match TRBD1. The germline gives CDR1 SGHRS, CDR2 YFSETQ. The CDR3 contains 14 residues. The CDR3 DNA reads as TGCGCCAGCAACTCGGGACAGACCTCCCGTGAAGCCTTCTTT. Translating it yields CASNSGQTSREAFF. The entire variable domain, with the rest obtained from reference TRBV5-1 and TRBJ1-1, is as follows: KAGVTQTPRYLIKTRGQQVTLSCSPISGHRSVSWYQQTPGQGLQFLFEYFSETQRNKGNFPGRFSGRQFSNSRSEMNVSTLELGDSALYLCASNSGQTSREAFFGQGTRLTVV.

As for this clonotype: A much larger clone is a single base away; this may be a read error. V usage is TRBV7-6 and J usage is TRBJ1-2; 8 bases match TRBD1. V dropped 8 bases and J dropped 9; count of bases not matched to a gene: 11. The CDR3 loop spans 13 amino acids. Germline CDR1 reads SGHVS; CDR2 reads FNYEAQ. CDR3 region: CASALTGDRSYTF. The CDR3 DNA reads TGTGCCAGCGCCCTTACCGGGGACAGGAGCTACACCTTC.

The rearrangement uses TRBV7-9 and TRBJ1-1; TRBD1 matches 8 bases. After removal of 5 bases from V and 1 base from J, the junction contained 12 bases not matched to a gene. Germline CDR1 is SEHNR and CDR2 is FQNEAQ (reference sequence). This CDR3 is 17 amino acids long. Here the CDR3 reads CASSVVGTGTGNTEAFF. The CDR3 bases are TGTGCCAGCAGCGTAGTTGGTACCGGGACAGGGAACACTGAAGCTTTCTTT.

The V call is TRBV19, the J call TRBJ1-5; tentative D call: TRBD1 (6 bases). Trimming took 5 bases from V and 3 from J, leaving 14 bases between them. This CDR3 spans 15 amino acids. Germline-derived CDR1 and CDR2 are LNHDA and SQIVND (reference sequence). In DNA form, the CDR3 reads TGTGCCAGTAGTCCCTTACAGGGAAACAATCAGCCCCAGCATTTT. Amino acid sequence: CASSPLQGNNQPQHF.

Remarks on this clonotype: Since a much larger clone is just one base distant, this may be a read error. The rearrangement links TRBV7-6 to TRBJ2-7, with D tentatively TRBD1 (5 bases). Trimming took off 5 bases at V and 1 base at J, with 21 bases between the two ends. This CDR3 spans 17 amino acids. Germline V lookup: CDR1 SGHVS, CDR2 FNYEAQ. This CDR3 is CASSPKIKGPVSYEQYF. CDR3 bases: TGTGCCAGCAGCCCCAAGATTAAGGGGCCCGTATCCTACGAGCAGTACTTC. The whole variable domain, remainder taken from reference TRBV7-6 and TRBJ2-7, is GAGVSQSPRYKVTKRGQDVALRCDPISGHVSLYWYRQALGQGPEFLTYFNYEAQQDKSGLPNDRFSAERPEGSISTLTIQRTEQRDSAMYRCASSPKIKGPVSYEQYFGPGTRLTVT.

CDR3: CASSQRALERNTGELFF. CDR3 nucleotide sequence: TGCGCCAGCAGCCAAAGGGCTCTAGAGAGGAACACCGGGGAGCTGTTTTTT. The genes are TRBV4-3 and TRBJ2-2; D gene ambiguous. Trimming cost V 2 bases and J 1 base, with 14 bases left between them. Germline loops: CDR1 LGHNA, CDR2 YSLEER. The CDR3 covers 17 residues.

This clonotype occurred a few times. The chain has TRBV29-1 and TRBJ2-5; no reliable D call. Germline loops: CDR1 SQVTM, CDR2 ANQGSEA. V was trimmed by 4 bases and J by 2 bases, leaving 8 bases between them. This CDR3 region has 12 residues. The CDR3 coding sequence is TGCAGCGTTGCGGGCAGGCAAGAGACCCAGTACTTC. It yields the protein CSVAGRQETQYF.

In regard to this clonotype: This may arise from a read error, as a much more abundant clone is one base away. This rearrangement joins TRBV5-1 to TRBJ1-4; 8 bases fit TRBD1. This CDR3 contains 16 residues. The germline V gene encodes CDR1 SGHRS and CDR2 YFSETQ. Here the CDR3 DNA reads TGCACCAGCAGCCGAGGACAGGGTTCGTCTAATGAAAAACTGTTTTTT. Residues: CTSSRGQGSSNEKLFF.

This clonotype has just a few counts. This chain connects TRBV20-1 to TRBJ1-4, with 7 bases identical to TRBD1. J was trimmed by 5 bases and V by 3 bases; bases with no gene match: 6. The CDR3 runs 14 residues. In germline, CDR1 is DFQATT, CDR2 SNEGSKA (reference sequence). The CDR3 DNA sequence: TGCAGTGCTAGCCAGGGGGTGGCCAATGAAAAACTGTTTTTT. Translating gives CSASQGVANEKLFF.

Ten or more counts support this clonotype. The gene calls are TRBV5-1 and TRBJ1-6; D may be TRBD1 (6 bases). The V end was cut by 3 bases, the J end by 9 bases, with 10 bases between. Germline CDR1 reads SGHRS; CDR2 reads YFSETQ. The CDR3 sequence is 13 residues long. The CDR3 DNA is TGCGCCAGCAGCTGGGACACTAGTTCACCCCTCCACTTT. This translates into CASSWDTSSPLHF. The full variable domain, with the rest looked up from reference TRBV5-1 and TRBJ1-6, is KAGVTQTPRYLIKTRGQQVTLSCSPISGHRSVSWYQQTPGQGLQFLFEYFSETQRNKGNFPGRFSGRQFSNSRSEMNVSTLELGDSALYLCASSWDTSSPLHFGNGTRLTVT.

The V gene is TRBV29-1, the J gene TRBJ1-2; 10 bases fit TRBD1. Losses at the gene ends were 7 bases for V and 8 bases for J; bases not matched to a gene: 7. The germline CDR1 and CDR2 sequences are SQVTM and ANQGSEA. This CDR3 region has 12 residues. CDR3 residues: CSARQGAKGYTF. The CDR3 DNA is TGCAGCGCCAGACAGGGGGCGAAAGGCTACACCTTC.

This clonotype was picked up many times. The chain carries TRBV15 and TRBJ1-5; D unresolved. V gave up 0 bases and J gave up 2 bases, with 14 bases separating them. The CDR3 runs to 17 residues. Germline assignment: CDR1 LNHNV and CDR2 YYDKDF (reference sequence). The CDR3 protein is CATSRDQHERGNQPQHF. The CDR3 DNA sequence: TGTGCCACCAGCAGAGATCAACACGAGAGGGGCAATCAGCCCCAGCATTTT.

The V gene is TRBV4-1, the J gene TRBJ1-3; D uncertain. CDR1 MGHRA and CDR2 YSYEKL come from the germline V gene. Trimming cost V 0 bases and J 6 bases, with 15 bases left between them. The CDR3 is made up of 16 amino acids. The CDR3 DNA follows: TGCGCCAGCAGCCAAGAACGGCAAGGTTTGGAAAACACCATATATTTT. Translation gives CASSQERQGLENTIYF.

Turning to this clonotype: The junction departs from the called germline gene at one end, perhaps through a read error. The chain couples TRBV7-3 to TRBJ2-5; 9 bases agree with TRBD2. There are 16 residues in the CDR3. From germline, CDR1 is SGHTA and CDR2 FQGTGA. The CDR3 sequence is CASSPRRAGGVETQCF. The DNA of the CDR3 is TGTGCCAGCAGCCCCCGACGAGCGGGGGGTGTAGAGACCCAGTGCTTC.

The chain couples TRBV10-3 to TRBJ1-1; D not certain. The V gene lost 7 bases and the J gene lost 6 bases, with 15 bases spanning the gap. The CDR3 extends over 13 amino acids. Germline values: CDR1 ENHRY, CDR2 SYGVKD. For the CDR3, the DNA is TGTGCCATCATAGGGATGTCAATCGCTGAAGCTTTCTTT. It encodes CAIIGMSIAEAFF.

This clonotype occurred a few times. A read error may account for a junction end that differs from germline. V usage is TRBV10-2 and J usage is TRBJ2-7; D not certain. Germline V lookup: CDR1 WSHSY, CDR2 SAAADI. This CDR3 contains 11 residues. The CDR3 nucleotides are TGCGCCAGCAGTGAGTCGTACAGCCAAATTTTC. It yields the protein CASSESYSQIF.

This clonotype was picked up one time. The chain combines TRBV10-3 with TRBJ2-2; 7 nucleotides align to TRBD1. CDR1 ENHRY and CDR2 SYGVKD come from the germline V gene. The CDR3 runs to 15 residues. J was trimmed by 0 bases and V by 10 bases; bases with no gene match: 8. Here the CDR3 reads CASSETGTNTGELFF. The CDR3 region has the DNA TGTGCCAGCAGCGAGACAGGGACGAACACCGGGGAGCTGTTTTTT.

The genes are TRBV29-1 and TRBJ2-5; tentatively, D is TRBD1 (6 bases). V was cut by 8 bases and J by 3 bases, with 10 bases left in between. This CDR3 comprises 11 residues. The germline CDR1 and CDR2 sequences are SQVTM and ANQGSEA. In DNA form, the CDR3 reads TGCAGCCAGGACAGCAAAGAGACCCAGTACTTC. It is translated as CSQDSKETQYF.

This clonotype was recorded at least ten times. This chain connects TRBV11-2 to TRBJ2-2; D may be TRBD1 (5 bases). The CDR3 is 15 amino acids. V was pared by 1 base and J by 7 bases, with 13 bases between. Per the germline V gene, CDR1 is SGHAT and CDR2 is FQNNGV. The CDR3 DNA reads as TGTGCCAGCAGCTTAGCGTGGGGCGCCCGCGGGGAGCTGTTTTTT. Residues: CASSLAWGARGELFF. Based on the CDR3 plus reference TRBV11-2 and TRBJ2-2, the full variable domain is EAGVAQSPRYKIIEKRQSVAFWCNPISGHATLYWYQQILGQGPKLLIQFQNNGVVDDSQLPKDRFSAERLKGVDSTLKIQPAKLEDSAVYLCASSLAWGARGELFFGEGSRLTVL.

This clonotype was detected ten times or more. The V and J genes are TRBV19 and TRBJ1-6; 8 bases agree with TRBD1. Germline assignment: CDR1 LNHDA and CDR2 SQIVND (reference sequence). The CDR3 is made up of 16 amino acids. V trimming: 5 bases; J trimming: 6 bases; junction bases outside the gene matches: 9. In nucleotides, the CDR3 is TGTGCCAGTAGTCCAGGGCCAGGGGGCCCTAATTCACCCCTCCACTTT. Translating gives CASSPGPGGPNSPLHF.

V is TRBV28 and J is TRBJ1-6, with D unclear. This CDR3 is built from 14 residues. V lost 2 bases, J lost 6 bases, and 8 bases lay in between. Germline CDR1 reads MDHEN; CDR2 reads SYDVKM. The CDR3 region is CASSLPQANSPLHF. The DNA for the CDR3 is TGTGCCAGCAGTTTACCCCAGGCTAATTCACCCCTCCACTTT.